The rows below give T cell receptor beta chains drawn from one sample of a study of T cells after yellow fever vaccination. TCRdb processed the 5' RACE reads anew with MiXCR; each CDR3 protein has one entry. The data hold 450,000 to 550,000 distinct CDR3 sequences, with around a fifth observed a single time. Sample: PBMCs, taken roughly 20 days after the first yellow fever vaccination. These TCRs come from a man aged 18 to 30 who received the YFV17D yellow fever vaccine. CDR3s include the opening cysteine and the closing phenylalanine or tryptophan. The order of the fields is clone size, V gene, J gene, D gene, CDR3 protein, CDR3 DNA. D genes are given only for firm matches. Only part of the rows carry a size: once, few, many, or a class if the clone is expanded.

>NA|TRBV7-2|TRBJ2-1|NA
CASSPPASNEQFF
TGTGCCAGCAGCCCGCCGGCCTCCAATGAGCAGTTCTTC
>few|TRBV9|TRBJ2-1|TRBD1
CASSPRGLMNEQFF
TGTGCCAGCAGCCCTAGGGGGCTCATGAATGAGCAGTTCTTC
>NA|TRBV3-1|TRBJ1-5|NA
CASSQDPRGNQPQHF
TGTGCCAGCAGCCAAGATCCCAGGGGCAATCAGCCCCAGCATTTT
>NA|TRBV11-2|TRBJ2-4|TRBD2
CASRRQGWLAGGKNIQYF
TGTGCCAGCAGACGCCAAGGGTGGCTAGCGGGGGGCAAAAACATTCAGTACTTC
>NA|TRBV11-2|TRBJ2-5|TRBD2
CASTLLGGMGETQYF
TGTGCCAGCACGCTCCTCGGGGGGATGGGGGAGACCCAGTACTTC
>few|TRBV28|TRBJ2-7|NA
CASSRDFSYEQYF
TGTGCCAGCAGTCGGGACTTCTCCTACGAGCAGTACTTC
>few|TRBV20-1|TRBJ2-7|TRBD1
CSALTQGAYEQYF
TGCAGTGCCTTGACGCAGGGGGCCTACGAGCAGTACTTC
>NA|TRBV5-1|TRBJ2-7|NA
CASSSGDKSSYEQYF
TGCGCCAGCAGCTCCGGGGACAAGAGCTCCTACGAGCAGTACTTC
>NA|TRBV5-6|TRBJ1-5|NA
CASSFWVGISNQPQHF
TGTGCCAGCAGCTTTTGGGTCGGAATTAGCAATCAGCCCCAGCATTTT
>NA|TRBV27|TRBJ2-7|TRBD1
CASSLSGQVYEQYF
TGTGCCAGCAGTTTATCTGGACAGGTCTACGAGCAGTACTTC
>many|TRBV7-2|TRBJ2-7|TRBD2
CASSSPTSGGSYEQYF
TGTGCCAGCAGCTCGCCGACTAGCGGGGGATCCTACGAGCAGTACTTC
>NA|TRBV13|TRBJ2-7|NA
CASSLVSYEVRGSGRGKGEQYF
TGTGCCAGCAGCTTAGTTTCTTATGAGGTGCGTGGTTCTGGCAGGGGTAAGGGCGAGCAGTACTTC
>many|TRBV5-1|TRBJ1-2|NA
CASSLGQGTYGYTF
TGCGCCAGCAGCTTGGGCCAGGGGACCTATGGCTACACCTTC
>few|TRBV12-3/TRBV12-4|TRBJ2-3|TRBD2
CASSSYSGGNTDTQYF
TGTGCCAGCAGTTCTTATTCGGGGGGAAACACAGATACGCAGTATTTT
>once|TRBV20-1|TRBJ2-1|NA
CSAKWVNSYNEQFF
TGCAGTGCTAAGTGGGTCAACTCCTACAATGAGCAGTTCTTC
>few|TRBV6-2/TRBV6-3|TRBJ2-5|TRBD2
CASSYGGTSAQTQYF
TGTGCCAGCAGTTACGGCGGGACTAGTGCGCAGACCCAGTACTTC
>NA|TRBV5-1|TRBJ1-2|NA
CASAWTDYGYTF
TGCGCCAGTGCCTGGACAGATTATGGCTACACCTTC
>NA|TRBV7-9|TRBJ1-5|NA
CASSSFNQPQHF
TGTGCCAGCAGCTCCTTTAATCAGCCCCAGCATTTT
>NA|TRBV9|TRBJ2-2|NA
CASSQWGGDTGELFF
TGTGCCAGCAGTCAGTGGGGGGGCGACACCGGGGAGCTGTTTTTT
>many|TRBV20-1|TRBJ2-1|TRBD2
CSAPGLAAYNEQFF
TGCAGTGCCCCGGGACTAGCGGCCTACAATGAGCAGTTCTTC
>few|TRBV11-2|TRBJ2-1|NA
CASSLDTPNEQFF
TGTGCCAGCAGTTTGGACACCCCCAATGAGCAGTTCTTC
>NA|TRBV12-3/TRBV12-4|TRBJ2-1|NA
CASRPGQKANEQFF
TGTGCCAGCAGACCGGGCCAAAAGGCAAATGAGCAGTTCTTC
>NA|TRBV27|TRBJ1-1|NA
CASIPEAGSLNTEAFF
TGTGCCAGCATACCGGAGGCAGGGAGCTTGAACACTGAAGCTTTCTTT
>few|TRBV5-5|TRBJ1-5|NA
CASSLDGGHQPQHF
TGTGCCAGCAGCTTGGACGGGGGGCATCAGCCCCAGCATTTT
>few|TRBV21-1|TRBJ2-3|NA
CASSDRGTGGPDTQYF
TGTGCCAGCAGCGACCGAGGGACAGGGGGTCCAGATACGCAGTATTTT
>NA|TRBV25-1|TRBJ1-3|NA
CASSQVDGNTIYF
TGTGCCAGCAGTCAAGTAGATGGAAACACCATATATTTT
>few|TRBV5-1|TRBJ2-5|NA
CASSLGGVLGETQYF
TGCGCCAGCAGCTTGGGCGGGGTCCTCGGGGAGACCCAGTACTTC
>NA|TRBV5-5|TRBJ2-5|TRBD2
CASSPGRTSGETQYF
TGTGCCAGCAGCCCAGGGCGGACTAGCGGAGAGACCCAGTACTTC
>many|TRBV6-5|TRBJ2-7|TRBD1
CASSYRQGDYEQYF
TGTGCCAGCAGTTACCGACAGGGGGACTACGAGCAGTACTTC